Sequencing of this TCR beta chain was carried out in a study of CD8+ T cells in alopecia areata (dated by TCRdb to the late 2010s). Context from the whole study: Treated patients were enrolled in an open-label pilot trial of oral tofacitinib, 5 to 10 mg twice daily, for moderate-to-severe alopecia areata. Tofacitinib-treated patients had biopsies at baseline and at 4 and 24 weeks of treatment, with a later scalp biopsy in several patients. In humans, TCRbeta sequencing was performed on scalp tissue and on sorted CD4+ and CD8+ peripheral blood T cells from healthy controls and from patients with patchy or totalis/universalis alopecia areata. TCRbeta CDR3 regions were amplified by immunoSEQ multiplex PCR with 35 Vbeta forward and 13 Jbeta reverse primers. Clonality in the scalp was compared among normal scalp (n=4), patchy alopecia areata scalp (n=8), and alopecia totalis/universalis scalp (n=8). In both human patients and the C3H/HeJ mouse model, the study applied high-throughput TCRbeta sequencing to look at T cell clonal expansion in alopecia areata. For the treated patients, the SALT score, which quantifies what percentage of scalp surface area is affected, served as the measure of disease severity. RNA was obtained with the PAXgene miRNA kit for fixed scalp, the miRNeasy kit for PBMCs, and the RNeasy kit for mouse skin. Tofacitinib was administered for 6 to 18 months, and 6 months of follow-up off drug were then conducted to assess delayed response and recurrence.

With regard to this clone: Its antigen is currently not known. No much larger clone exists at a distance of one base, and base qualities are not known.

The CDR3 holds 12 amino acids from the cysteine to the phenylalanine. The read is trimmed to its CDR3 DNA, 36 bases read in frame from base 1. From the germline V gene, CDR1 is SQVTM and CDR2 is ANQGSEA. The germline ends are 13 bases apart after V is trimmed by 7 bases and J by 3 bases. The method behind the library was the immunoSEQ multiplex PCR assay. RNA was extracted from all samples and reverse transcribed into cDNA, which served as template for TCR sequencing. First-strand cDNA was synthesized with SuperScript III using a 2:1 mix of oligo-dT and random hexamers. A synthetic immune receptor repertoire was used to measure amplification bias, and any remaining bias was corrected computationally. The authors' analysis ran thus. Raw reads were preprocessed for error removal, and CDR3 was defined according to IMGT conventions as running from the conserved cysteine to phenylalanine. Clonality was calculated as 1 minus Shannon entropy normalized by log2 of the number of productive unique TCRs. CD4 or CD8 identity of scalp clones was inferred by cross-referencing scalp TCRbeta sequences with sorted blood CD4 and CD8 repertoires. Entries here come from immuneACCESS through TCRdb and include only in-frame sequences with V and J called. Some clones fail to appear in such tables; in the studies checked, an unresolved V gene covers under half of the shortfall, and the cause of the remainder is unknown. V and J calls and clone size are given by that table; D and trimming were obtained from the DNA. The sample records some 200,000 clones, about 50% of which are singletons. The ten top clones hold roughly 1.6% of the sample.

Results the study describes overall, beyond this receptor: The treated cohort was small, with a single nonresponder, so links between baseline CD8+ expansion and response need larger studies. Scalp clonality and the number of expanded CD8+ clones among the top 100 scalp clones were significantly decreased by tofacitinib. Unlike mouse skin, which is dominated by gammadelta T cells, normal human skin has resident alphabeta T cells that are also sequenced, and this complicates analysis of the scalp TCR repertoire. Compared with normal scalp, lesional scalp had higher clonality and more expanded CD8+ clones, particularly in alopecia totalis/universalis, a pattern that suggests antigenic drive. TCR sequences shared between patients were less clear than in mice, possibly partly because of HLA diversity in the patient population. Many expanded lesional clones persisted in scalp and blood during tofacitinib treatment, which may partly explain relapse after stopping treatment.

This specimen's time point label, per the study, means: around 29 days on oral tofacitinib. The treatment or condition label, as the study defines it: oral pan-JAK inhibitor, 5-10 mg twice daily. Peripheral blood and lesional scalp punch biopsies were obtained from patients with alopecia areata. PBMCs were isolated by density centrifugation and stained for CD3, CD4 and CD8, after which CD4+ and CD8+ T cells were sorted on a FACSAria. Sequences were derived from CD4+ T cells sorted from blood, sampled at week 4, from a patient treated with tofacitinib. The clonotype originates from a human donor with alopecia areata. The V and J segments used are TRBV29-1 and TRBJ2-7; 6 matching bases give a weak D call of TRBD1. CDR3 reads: CSAQRGGYEQYF. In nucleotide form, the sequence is TGCAGCGCCCAGCGAGGGGGCTACGAGCAGTACTTC.